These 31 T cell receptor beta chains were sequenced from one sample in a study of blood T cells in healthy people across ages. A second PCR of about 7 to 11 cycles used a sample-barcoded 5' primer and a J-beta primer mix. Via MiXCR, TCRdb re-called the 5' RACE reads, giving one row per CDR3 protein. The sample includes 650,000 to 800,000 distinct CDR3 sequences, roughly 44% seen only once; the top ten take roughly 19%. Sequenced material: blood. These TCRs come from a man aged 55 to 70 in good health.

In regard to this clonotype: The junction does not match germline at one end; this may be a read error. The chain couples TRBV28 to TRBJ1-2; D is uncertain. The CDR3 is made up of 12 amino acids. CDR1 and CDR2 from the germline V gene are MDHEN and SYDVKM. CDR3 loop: CAGSLPTNGYTF. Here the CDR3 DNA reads TGTGCCGGCAGTTTACCGACTAATGGCTACACCTTC.

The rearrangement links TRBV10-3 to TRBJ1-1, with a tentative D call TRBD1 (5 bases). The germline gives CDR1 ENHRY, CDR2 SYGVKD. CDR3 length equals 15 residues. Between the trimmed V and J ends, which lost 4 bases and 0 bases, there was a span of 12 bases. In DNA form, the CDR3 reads TGTGCCATCAGTGCCACGACAGATCTGAACACTGAAGCTTTCTTT. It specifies CAISATTDLNTEAFF.

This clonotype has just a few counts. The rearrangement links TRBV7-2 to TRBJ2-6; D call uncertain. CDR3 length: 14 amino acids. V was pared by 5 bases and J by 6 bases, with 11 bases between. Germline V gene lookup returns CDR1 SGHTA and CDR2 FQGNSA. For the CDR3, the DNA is TGTGCCAGCAGCCTTGAGTATGCGGCCAACGTCCTGACTTTC. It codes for CASSLEYAANVLTF.

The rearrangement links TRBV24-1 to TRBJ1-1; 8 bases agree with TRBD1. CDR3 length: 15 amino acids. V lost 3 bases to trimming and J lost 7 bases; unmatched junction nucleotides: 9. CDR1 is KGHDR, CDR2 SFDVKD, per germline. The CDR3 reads CATSDGGTGLNEAFF. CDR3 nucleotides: TGTGCCACCAGTGATGGGGGGACAGGCTTGAATGAAGCTTTCTTT.

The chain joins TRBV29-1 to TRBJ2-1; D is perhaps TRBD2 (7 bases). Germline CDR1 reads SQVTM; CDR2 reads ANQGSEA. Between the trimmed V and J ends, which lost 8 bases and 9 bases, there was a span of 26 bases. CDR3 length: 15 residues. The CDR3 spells CSSRQASSGRGEQFF. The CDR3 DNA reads TGCAGCTCAAGACAGGCGTCTAGCGGCCGTGGTGAGCAGTTCTTC.

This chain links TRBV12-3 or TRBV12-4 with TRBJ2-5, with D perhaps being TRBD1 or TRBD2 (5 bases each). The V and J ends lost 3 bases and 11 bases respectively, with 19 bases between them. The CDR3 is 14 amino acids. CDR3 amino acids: CASSFQGPIQEQYF. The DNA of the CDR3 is TGTGCCAGCAGTTTCCAGGGACCAATACAGGAGCAGTACTTC.

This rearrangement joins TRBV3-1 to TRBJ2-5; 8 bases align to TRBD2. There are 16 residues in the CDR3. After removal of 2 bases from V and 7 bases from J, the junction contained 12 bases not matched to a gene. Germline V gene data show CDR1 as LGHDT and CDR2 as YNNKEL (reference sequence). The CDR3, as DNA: TGTGCCAGCAGCCAAACCCAACCCGGGAGGGCGGGGACCCAGTACTTC. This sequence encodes CASSQTQPGRAGTQYF.

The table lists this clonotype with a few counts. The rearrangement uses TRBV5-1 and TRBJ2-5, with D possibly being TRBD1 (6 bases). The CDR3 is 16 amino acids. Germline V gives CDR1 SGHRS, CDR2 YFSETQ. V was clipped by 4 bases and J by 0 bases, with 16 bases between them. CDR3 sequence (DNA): TGCGCCAGCAGCCGGCGCAAGGACAGAAACCAAGAGACCCAGTACTTC. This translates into CASSRRKDRNQETQYF.

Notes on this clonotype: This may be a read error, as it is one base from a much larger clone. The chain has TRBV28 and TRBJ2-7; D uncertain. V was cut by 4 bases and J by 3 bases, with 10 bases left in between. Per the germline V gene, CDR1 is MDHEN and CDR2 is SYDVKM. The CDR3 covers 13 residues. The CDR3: CASSSWMVYEQYF. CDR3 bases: TGTGCCAGCAGTTCCTGGATGGTCTACGAGCAGTACTTC. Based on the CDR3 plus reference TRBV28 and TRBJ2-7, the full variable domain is DVKVTQSSRYLVKRTGEKVFLECVQDMDHENMFWYRQDPGLGLRLIYFSYDVKMKEKGDIPEGYSVSREKKERFSLILESASTNQTSMYLCASSSWMVYEQYFGPGTRLTVT.

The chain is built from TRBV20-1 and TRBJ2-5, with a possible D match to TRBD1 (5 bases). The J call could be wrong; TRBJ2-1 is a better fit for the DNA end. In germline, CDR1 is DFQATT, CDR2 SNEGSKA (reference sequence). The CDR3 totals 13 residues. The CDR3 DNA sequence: TGCAGTGTTCCAGGGAACCCCCAAGAGACCCAGTTCTTC. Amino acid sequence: CSVPGNPQETQFF.

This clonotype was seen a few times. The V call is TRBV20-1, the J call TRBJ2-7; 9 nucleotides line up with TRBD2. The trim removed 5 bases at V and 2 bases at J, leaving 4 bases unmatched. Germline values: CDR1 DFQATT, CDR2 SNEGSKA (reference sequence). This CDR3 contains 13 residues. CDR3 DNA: TGCAGTGCTTACCTAGCGGGGACCTACGAGCAGTACTTC. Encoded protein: CSAYLAGTYEQYF.

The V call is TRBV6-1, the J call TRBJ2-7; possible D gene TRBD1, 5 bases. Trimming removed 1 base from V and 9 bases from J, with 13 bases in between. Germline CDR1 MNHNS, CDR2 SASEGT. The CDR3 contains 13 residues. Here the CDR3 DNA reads TGTGCCAGCAGTGAAGGTCAGGGTGGCGCGCAGTACTTC. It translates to CASSEGQGGAQYF.

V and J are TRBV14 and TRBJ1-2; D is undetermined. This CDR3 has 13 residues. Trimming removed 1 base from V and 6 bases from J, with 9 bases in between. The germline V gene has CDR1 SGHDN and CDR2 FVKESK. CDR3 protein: CASSQVAGNGYTF. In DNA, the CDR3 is TGTGCCAGCAGCCAAGTGGCGGGGAATGGCTACACCTTC.

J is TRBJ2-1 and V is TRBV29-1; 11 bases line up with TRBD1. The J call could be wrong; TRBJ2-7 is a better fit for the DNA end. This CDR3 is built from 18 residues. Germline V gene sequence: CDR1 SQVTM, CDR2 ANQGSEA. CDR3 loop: CSHRSDRGQGGSYNEQYF. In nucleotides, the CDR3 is TGCAGCCACCGTTCGGACAGGGGGCAAGGGGGCTCCTACAATGAGCAGTACTTC.

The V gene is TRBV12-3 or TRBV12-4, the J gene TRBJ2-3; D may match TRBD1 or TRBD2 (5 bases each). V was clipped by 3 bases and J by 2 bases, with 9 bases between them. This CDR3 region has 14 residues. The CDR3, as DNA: TGTGCCAGCAGTTTGGGGACCACCACAGATACGCAGTATTTT. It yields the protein CASSLGTTTDTQYF.

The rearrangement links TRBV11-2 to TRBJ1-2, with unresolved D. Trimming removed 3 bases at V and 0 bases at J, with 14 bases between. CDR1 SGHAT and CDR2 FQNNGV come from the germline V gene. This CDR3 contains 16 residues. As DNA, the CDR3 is TGTGCCAGCAGCTTCCGGGCATTGACAACTAACTATGGCTACACCTTC. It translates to CASSFRALTTNYGYTF.

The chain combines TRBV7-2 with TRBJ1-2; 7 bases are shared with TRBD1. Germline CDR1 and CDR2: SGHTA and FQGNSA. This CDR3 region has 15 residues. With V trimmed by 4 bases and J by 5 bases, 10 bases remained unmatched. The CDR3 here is CASSSRQGSMYGYTF. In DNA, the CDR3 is TGTGCCAGCAGCTCACGACAGGGAAGTATGTATGGCTACACCTTC. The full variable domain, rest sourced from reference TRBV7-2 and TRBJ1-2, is GAGVSQSPSNKVTEKGKDVELRCDPISGHTALYWYRQSLGQGLEFLIYFQGNSAPDKSGLPSDRFSAERTGGSVSTLTIQRTQQEDSAVYLCASSSRQGSMYGYTFGSGTRLTVV.

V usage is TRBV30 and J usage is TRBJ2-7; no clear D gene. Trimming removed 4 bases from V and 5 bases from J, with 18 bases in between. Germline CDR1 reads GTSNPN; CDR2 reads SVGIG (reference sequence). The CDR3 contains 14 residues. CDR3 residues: CAWKFRVSAHEQYF. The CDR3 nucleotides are TGTGCCTGGAAGTTTAGGGTTTCAGCCCACGAGCAGTACTTC.

The CDR3 protein is CATDAQGSQPQHF. In DNA, the CDR3 is TGTGCCACAGATGCACAGGGTTCTCAGCCCCAGCATTTT. The J gene is TRBJ1-5, the V gene TRBV2; D might be TRBD1 (6 bases). Trimming shortened V by 10 bases and J by 6 bases, and 16 bases separated the two germline ends. Germline V CDR1 and CDR2: SNHLY, FYNNEI. The CDR3 runs 13 residues.

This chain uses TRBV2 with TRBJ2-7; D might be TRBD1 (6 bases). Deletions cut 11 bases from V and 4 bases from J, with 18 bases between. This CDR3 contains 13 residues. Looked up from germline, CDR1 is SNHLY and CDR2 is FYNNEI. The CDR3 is CAGSESRGYEQYF. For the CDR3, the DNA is TGTGCCGGCTCGGAGAGCAGGGGTTACGAGCAGTACTTC.

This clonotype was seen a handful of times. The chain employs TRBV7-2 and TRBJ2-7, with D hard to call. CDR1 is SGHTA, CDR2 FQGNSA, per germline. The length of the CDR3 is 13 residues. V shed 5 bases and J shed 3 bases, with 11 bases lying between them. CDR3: CASSPVANYEQYF. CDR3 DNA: TGTGCCAGCAGCCCAGTGGCCAACTACGAGCAGTACTTC.

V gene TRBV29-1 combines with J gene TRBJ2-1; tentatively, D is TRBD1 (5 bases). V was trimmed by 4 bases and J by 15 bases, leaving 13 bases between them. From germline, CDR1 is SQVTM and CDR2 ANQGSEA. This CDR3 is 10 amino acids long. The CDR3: CSVGGGKRFF. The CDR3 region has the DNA TGCAGCGTTGGGGGCGGTAAACGGTTCTTC.

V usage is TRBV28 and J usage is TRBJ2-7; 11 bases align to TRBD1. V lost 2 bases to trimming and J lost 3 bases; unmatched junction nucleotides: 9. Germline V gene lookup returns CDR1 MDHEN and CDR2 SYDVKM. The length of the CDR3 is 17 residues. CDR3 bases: TGTGCCAGCAGTTTACCCGGACAGGGGGCGACTAGCTACGAGCAGTACTTC. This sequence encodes CASSLPGQGATSYEQYF. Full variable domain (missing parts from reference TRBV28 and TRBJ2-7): DVKVTQSSRYLVKRTGEKVFLECVQDMDHENMFWYRQDPGLGLRLIYFSYDVKMKEKGDIPEGYSVSREKKERFSLILESASTNQTSMYLCASSLPGQGATSYEQYFGPGTRLTVT.

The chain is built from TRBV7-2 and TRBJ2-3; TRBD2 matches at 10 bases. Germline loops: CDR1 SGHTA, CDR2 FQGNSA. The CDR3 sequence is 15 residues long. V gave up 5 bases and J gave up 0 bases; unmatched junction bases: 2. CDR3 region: CASSRGLASTDTQYF. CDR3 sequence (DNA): TGTGCCAGCAGCCGGGGACTAGCGAGCACAGATACGCAGTATTTT.

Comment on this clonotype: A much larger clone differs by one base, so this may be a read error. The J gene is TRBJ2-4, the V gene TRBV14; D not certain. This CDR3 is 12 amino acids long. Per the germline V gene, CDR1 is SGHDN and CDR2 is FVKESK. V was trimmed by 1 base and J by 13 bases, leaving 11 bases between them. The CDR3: CASSQAGVGQYF. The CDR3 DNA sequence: TGTGCCAGCAGCCAAGCAGGAGTTGGGCAGTACTTC.

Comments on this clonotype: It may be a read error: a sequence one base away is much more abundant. The CDR3, as DNA: TGTGCCAGCAGTCCCCCAGCCAATGAGCAGTTCTTC. Translated, it gives CASSPPANEQFF. The chain joins TRBV6-6 to TRBJ2-1; D not certain. Trimming took off 5 bases at V and 6 bases at J, with 8 bases between the two ends. The CDR3 has 12 amino acids. Germline V gene sequence: CDR1 MNHNY, CDR2 SVGAGI (reference sequence).

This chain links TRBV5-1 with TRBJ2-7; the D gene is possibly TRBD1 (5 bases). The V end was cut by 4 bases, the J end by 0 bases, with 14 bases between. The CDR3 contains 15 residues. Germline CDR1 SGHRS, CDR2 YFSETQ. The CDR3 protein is CASSLDRGASYEQYF. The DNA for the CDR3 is TGCGCCAGCAGCCTCGACAGAGGCGCCTCCTACGAGCAGTACTTC. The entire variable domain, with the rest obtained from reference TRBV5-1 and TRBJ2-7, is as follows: KAGVTQTPRYLIKTRGQQVTLSCSPISGHRSVSWYQQTPGQGLQFLFEYFSETQRNKGNFPGRFSGRQFSNSRSEMNVSTLELGDSALYLCASSLDRGASYEQYFGPGTRLTVT.

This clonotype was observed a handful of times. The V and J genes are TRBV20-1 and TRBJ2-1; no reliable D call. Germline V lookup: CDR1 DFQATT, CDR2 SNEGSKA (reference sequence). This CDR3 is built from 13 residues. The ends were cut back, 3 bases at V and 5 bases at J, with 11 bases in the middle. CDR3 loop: CSAREYVNNEQFF. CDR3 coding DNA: TGCAGTGCTAGGGAGTACGTTAACAATGAGCAGTTCTTC.

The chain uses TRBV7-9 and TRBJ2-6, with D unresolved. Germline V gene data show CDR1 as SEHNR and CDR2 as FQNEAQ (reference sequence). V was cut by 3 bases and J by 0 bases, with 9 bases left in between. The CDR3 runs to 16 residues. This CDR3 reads CASSLDVPSGANVLTF. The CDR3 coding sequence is TGTGCCAGCAGCTTGGACGTTCCCTCTGGGGCCAACGTCCTGACTTTC.

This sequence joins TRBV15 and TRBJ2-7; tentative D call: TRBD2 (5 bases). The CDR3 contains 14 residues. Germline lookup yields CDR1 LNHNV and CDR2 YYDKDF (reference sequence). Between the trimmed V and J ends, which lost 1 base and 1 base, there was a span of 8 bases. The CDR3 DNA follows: TGTGCCACCAGCAGAGCAGCGGTTTCCTACGAGCAGTACTTC. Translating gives CATSRAAVSYEQYF.

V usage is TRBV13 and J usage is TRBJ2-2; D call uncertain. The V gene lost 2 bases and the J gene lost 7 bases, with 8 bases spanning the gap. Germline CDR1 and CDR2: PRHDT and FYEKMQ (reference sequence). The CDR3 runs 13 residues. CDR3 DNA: TGTGCCAGCAGCTTATCTGGCGGCGGGGAGCTGTTTTTT. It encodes CASSLSGGGELFF.